This entry features one TCR beta chain sequence. Its target is unknown. The table came from immunoSEQ multiplex PCR; TCRdb's copy has only in-frame clones and leaves some out. The table has over 20,000 clones, around 92% seen once. CDR3 length equals 17 residues. CDR1 and CDR2 (germline): SGHRS, YFSETQ. Trimming shortened V by 0 bases and J by 2 bases, and 16 bases separated the two germline ends. This sample is part of a study of graft-versus-host responses after intestinal transplantation. Findings and caveats of the study: Researchers found GvH clones in recipient marrow, and some showed up first in ileum or blood.

This material consisted of PBMCs, taken around 270 days after intestinal transplant. This TCR was recovered from a human patient who received an intestinal transplant, so some T cells may come from the graft donor. The V and J genes are TRBV5-1 and TRBJ2-3; D unclear. Here the CDR3 reads CASSLAVGMGFTDTQYF. CDR3 nucleotides: TGCGCCAGCAGCTTGGCCGTGGGGATGGGCTTCACAGATACGCAGTATTTT.